The source of this T cell receptor (beta chain) is a study of preoperative IRX-2 immunotherapy in early breast cancer. Looked up from germline, CDR1 is SQVTM and CDR2 is ANQGSEA. Unmatched junction bases numbered 11, after V lost 0 bases and J lost 0 bases. The CDR3 extends over 18 amino acids. The sample's treatment: preoperative locoregional IRX-2 cytokine immunotherapy. Samples came from a phase Ib trial of preoperative locoregional IRX-2 cytokine immunotherapy. Libraries were prepared by immunoSEQ multiplex PCR; TCRdb keeps only in-frame clonotypes and omits some of them. The table shows about 1,500 clones, with 75% occurring only once.

The chain is built from TRBV29-1 and TRBJ1-1, with 9 positions matching TRBD1. The source is a human donor with breast cancer. Sample: tumor tissue, taken after IRX-2 immunotherapy. The CDR3 protein is CSVEDLQGAVAMNTEAFF. The CDR3 DNA reads TGCAGCGTTGAAGATTTACAGGGGGCGGTTGCAATGAACACTGAAGCTTTCTTT.